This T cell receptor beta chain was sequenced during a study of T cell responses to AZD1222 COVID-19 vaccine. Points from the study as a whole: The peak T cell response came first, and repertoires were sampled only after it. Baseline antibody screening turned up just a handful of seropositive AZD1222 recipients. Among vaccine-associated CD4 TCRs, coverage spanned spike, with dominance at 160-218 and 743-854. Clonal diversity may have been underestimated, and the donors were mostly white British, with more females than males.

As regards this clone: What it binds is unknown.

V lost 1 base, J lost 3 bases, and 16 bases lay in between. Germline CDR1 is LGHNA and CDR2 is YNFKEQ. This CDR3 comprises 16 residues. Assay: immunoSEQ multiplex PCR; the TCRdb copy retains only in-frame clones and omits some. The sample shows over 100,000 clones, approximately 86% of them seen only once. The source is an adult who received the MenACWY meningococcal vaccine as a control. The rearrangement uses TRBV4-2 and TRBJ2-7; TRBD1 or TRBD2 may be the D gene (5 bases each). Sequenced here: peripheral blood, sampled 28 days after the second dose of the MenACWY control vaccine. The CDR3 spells CASSQVTGAGNYEQYF. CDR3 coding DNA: TGTGCCAGCAGCCAAGTGACCGGGGCGGGTAACTACGAGCAGTACTTC.